The 27 T cell receptor beta chains listed next were all sequenced from one sample in a study of blood T cell repertoires in COVID-19. The method was immunoSEQ multiplex PCR; TCRdb's version includes in-frame clones alone and lacks a portion of them. Altogether 250,000 to 400,000 clones are present, roughly 86% being singletons, with the ten largest covering less than 6%. The specimen was PBMCs or T cells enriched from blood (not recorded which). The receptors come from a woman aged 25 to 39 who had recovered from COVID-19.

The J gene is TRBJ1-2, the V gene TRBV4-1; 8 bases fit TRBD1. V gave up 0 bases and J gave up 6 bases; unmatched junction bases: 9. The CDR3 sequence is 16 residues long. Germline V gives CDR1 MGHRA, CDR2 YSYEKL. The CDR3 coding sequence is TGCGCCAGCAGCCAAGAGGCTCCTAGGACAGGGCATGGCTACACCTTC. Protein product: CASSQEAPRTGHGYTF.

This clone was detected once. The chain uses TRBV29-1 and TRBJ1-2; D uncertain. Germline V gives CDR1 SQVTM, CDR2 ANQGSEA. This CDR3 is 13 amino acids long. V lost 4 bases and J 4 bases, leaving 13 bases between the germline ends. CDR3 DNA sequence: TGCAGCGTTGTCGCCAGATTTACCTATGGCTACACCTTC. Translation gives CSVVARFTYGYTF.

V usage is TRBV19 and J usage is TRBJ1-4; possible D gene TRBD1, 6 bases. From germline, CDR1 is LNHDA and CDR2 SQIVND (reference sequence). The CDR3 is made up of 15 amino acids. V shed 7 bases and J shed 8 bases, with 20 bases lying between them. The CDR3 DNA is TGTGCCAGTACCGACAGGTACCGTACGGACGAAAAACTGTTTTTT. It yields the protein CASTDRYRTDEKLFF.

The J gene is TRBJ2-7, the V gene TRBV6-1, with 11 bases aligning to TRBD1. Germline V gives CDR1 MNHNS, CDR2 SASEGT. V was pared by 1 base and J by 3 bases, with 2 bases of the junction left unmatched. This CDR3 spans 15 amino acids. The CDR3 sequence: CASSEDGTGGYEQYF. The CDR3 region has the DNA TGTGCCAGCAGTGAAGACGGGACAGGGGGCTACGAGCAGTACTTC.

The rearrangement joins TRBV27 to TRBJ1-2, with TRBD1 matching over 8 bases. V was pared by 0 bases and J by 2 bases, with 5 bases of the junction left unmatched. CDR1 and CDR2 (germline): MNHEY, SMNVEV (reference sequence). The CDR3 has 16 amino acids. The CDR3 sequence is CASSLSVGQGNYGYTF. The CDR3 DNA follows: TGTGCCAGCAGTTTATCGGTTGGACAGGGAAACTATGGCTACACCTTC.

The genes are TRBV2 and TRBJ2-5; D unresolved. The V gene's germline CDR1 is SNHLY and CDR2 FYNNEI. Trimming stripped 3 bases from V and 2 bases from J, with 10 bases between. This CDR3 has 14 residues. The DNA for the CDR3 is TGTGCCAGCAGTGATCCGCGGTATCAAGAGACCCAGTACTTC. Residues: CASSDPRYQETQYF.

The genes are TRBV4-3 and TRBJ1-1, with D maybe TRBD1 (5 bases). The CDR3 loop spans 14 amino acids. Trimming cost V 1 base and J 6 bases, with 12 bases left between them. The V gene's germline CDR1 is LGHNA and CDR2 YSLEER. CDR3 sequence reads: CASSQGDSRPEAFF. In DNA, the CDR3 is TGCGCCAGCAGCCAAGGCGACAGTCGACCTGAAGCTTTCTTT.

The chain couples TRBV10-1 to TRBJ2-2; weak D call: TRBD2 (5 bases). The CDR3 sequence is 16 residues long. Germline assignment: CDR1 WNHNN and CDR2 SYGVQD (reference sequence). The V end was cut by 3 bases, the J end by 0 bases, with 11 bases between. The CDR3 spells CASSDWEMTNTGELFF. CDR3 in DNA: TGCGCCAGCAGTGATTGGGAGATGACGAACACCGGGGAGCTGTTTTTT.

V usage is TRBV6-5 and J usage is TRBJ1-5; TRBD1 aligns across 9 bases. Germline V gene sequence: CDR1 MNHEY, CDR2 SVGAGI. The CDR3 runs to 13 residues. V lost 8 bases, J lost 1 base, and 0 bases stayed unmatched. DNA for the CDR3: TGTGCCAGCGGACAGGGGAGCAATCAGCCCCAGCATTTT. Its protein product is CASGQGSNQPQHF.

This clone was seen only once. The chain's CDR3 is CASSIPGLAGGTDTQYF. CDR3 coding DNA: TGTGCCAGTAGTATACCCGGACTAGCGGGGGGCACAGATACGCAGTATTTT. The chain is built from TRBV19 and TRBJ2-3, with TRBD2 identical over 13 bases. With 2 bases clipped from V and 1 base from J, the junction kept 3 bases outside the gene matches. Germline V gene data show CDR1 as LNHDA and CDR2 as SQIVND (reference sequence). The length of the CDR3 is 17 residues.

The rearrangement joins TRBV5-4 to TRBJ2-3; TRBD2 matches 13 bases. The V gene's germline CDR1 is SGHNT and CDR2 YYREEE (reference sequence). The CDR3 length is 17 residues. Germline trimming cut 4 bases from V and 3 bases from J; bases unmatched to any gene: 8. The CDR3 nucleotides read TGTGCCAGCAGCCCTGGACTAGCGGGGGAACTGACAGATACGCAGTATTTT. Protein: CASSPGLAGELTDTQYF.

V gene TRBV6-2 or TRBV6-3 combines with J gene TRBJ1-2; D gene uncertain. This CDR3 contains 16 residues. The germline V gene has CDR1 MNHEY and CDR2 SVGEGT. V was pared by 6 bases and J by 3 bases, with 20 bases between. CDR3 sequence reads: CASSPDVWARDYGYTF. DNA of the CDR3: TGTGCCAGCAGCCCTGACGTGTGGGCGAGGGACTATGGCTACACCTTC.

This chain joins TRBV28 and TRBJ2-2; 8 bases line up with TRBD1. This CDR3 region has 14 residues. V was pared by 6 bases and J by 7 bases, with 7 bases of the junction left unmatched. Germline CDR1 and CDR2: MDHEN and SYDVKM. The DNA of the CDR3 is TGTGCCAGCAGACGGACAGGGTCCGGCGGGGAGCTGTTTTTT. Translated: CASRRTGSGGELFF.

This chain uses TRBV3-1 (or the pseudogene TRBV3-2) with TRBJ1-4; D not resolved. The CDR3 runs to 14 residues. The germline CDR1 and CDR2 sequences are LGHDT and YNNKEL (reference sequence). The V gene lost 0 bases and the J gene lost 8 bases, with 10 bases spanning the gap. The DNA of the CDR3 is TGTGCCAGCAGCCAAGATGGCATTGCAGAAAAACTGTTTTTT. Its translation: CASSQDGIAEKLFF.

The J gene is TRBJ2-1, the V gene TRBV3-1 (or the pseudogene TRBV3-2); a weak D match, TRBD2 (5 bases). CDR1 and CDR2 from the germline V gene are LGHDT and YNNKEL (reference sequence). The V end was cut by 1 base, the J end by 8 bases, with 21 bases between. The CDR3 length is 17 residues. The CDR3 sequence: CASSQVRGLVGVDEQFF. Here the CDR3 DNA reads TGTGCCAGCAGCCAAGTTCGCGGGCTAGTCGGGGTCGATGAGCAGTTCTTC.

This clone was observed once. The V and J genes are TRBV5-1 and TRBJ2-2; D perhaps matches TRBD2 (5 bases). The V gene's germline CDR1 is SGHRS and CDR2 YFSETQ. The V end lost 0 bases, the J end lost 1 base, and 13 bases lay between the germline ends. The CDR3 runs 17 residues. This chain's CDR3 is CASSLAGSRMNTGELFF. The CDR3, as DNA: TGCGCCAGCAGCTTGGCGGGGTCTCGGATGAACACCGGGGAGCTGTTTTTT.

This chain connects TRBV6-5 to TRBJ2-3; no clear D. Deletions cut 4 bases from V and 1 base from J, with 9 bases between. The CDR3 is made up of 14 amino acids. Germline V gene data show CDR1 as MNHEY and CDR2 as SVGAGI. DNA of the CDR3: TGTGCCAGCAGTTTAGTGGGCGGCACAGATACGCAGTATTTT. Protein sequence: CASSLVGGTDTQYF.

V usage is TRBV12-2 and J usage is TRBJ1-5; the table names TRBD1, a call not compared with the DNA. TRBV12-2 is an annotated pseudogene. The CDR3 spans 17 residues. The CDR3 region is CASRLSGQGTSNQPQHF. The CDR3 DNA is TGTGCAAGTCGCTTATCAGGGCAGGGTACAAGCAATCAGCCCCAGCATTTT.

The rearrangement joins TRBV7-2 to TRBJ2-1; 8 bases line up with TRBD1. In germline, CDR1 is SGHTA, CDR2 FQGNSA. The CDR3 loop spans 16 amino acids. The junction had 10 bases not matched to a gene; V was cut back by 5 bases and J by 4 bases. CDR3 sequence (DNA): TGTGCCAGCAGCACCTCTGGACAGGGAAAGTACAATGAGCAGTTCTTC. It yields the protein CASSTSGQGKYNEQFF.

The chain joins TRBV28 to TRBJ1-2; TRBD1 is a possible D gene (5 bases). Trimming cost V 6 bases and J 1 base, with 12 bases left between them. The germline V gene encodes CDR1 MDHEN and CDR2 SYDVKM. This CDR3 comprises 14 residues. The CDR3 DNA follows: TGTGCCAGCAGCCCAGGGCAGCTTAACTATGGCTACACCTTC. This gives the protein CASSPGQLNYGYTF.

J is TRBJ2-5 and V is TRBV5-6, with a possible D match to TRBD1 (6 bases). This CDR3 comprises 15 residues. Germline V CDR1 and CDR2: SGHDT, YYEEEE. Trimming removed 0 bases at V and 4 bases at J, with 13 bases between. Here the CDR3 DNA reads TGTGCCAGCAGCTTGGTACAGGGATCAGGAGAGACCCAGTACTTC. Encoded protein: CASSLVQGSGETQYF.

The V gene is TRBV27, the J gene TRBJ1-2, with D possibly matching TRBD1 (5 bases). The ends were cut back, 5 bases at V and 0 bases at J, with 16 bases in the middle. The germline CDR1 and CDR2 sequences are MNHEY and SMNVEV (reference sequence). This CDR3 is built from 16 residues. Here the CDR3 DNA reads TGTGCCAGCAGTCACCTCAGGGACTACGCTAACTATGGCTACACCTTC. Residues: CASSHLRDYANYGYTF.

The sample holds one count of this clone. The V and J genes are TRBV27 and TRBJ2-7; 9 bases are a match to TRBD2. The V gene's germline CDR1 is MNHEY and CDR2 SMNVEV (reference sequence). V was pared by 3 bases and J by 3 bases, with 3 bases of the junction left unmatched. This CDR3 spans 14 amino acids. CDR3 DNA: TGTGCCAGCAGTTTGCTAGCGGGAATCTACGAGCAGTACTTC. Amino acid sequence: CASSLLAGIYEQYF.

The chain uses TRBV4-1 and TRBJ1-1, with 9 nucleotides matching TRBD1. V lost 3 bases and J lost 3; bases outside the gene matches: 5. The CDR3 length is 15 residues. The germline CDR1 and CDR2 sequences are MGHRA and YSYEKL. The CDR3 nucleotides are TGCGCCAGCAGCCACGGACAGGGGAGGGACACTGAAGCTTTCTTT. Its translation: CASSHGQGRDTEAFF.

The genes are TRBV3-1 (or the pseudogene TRBV3-2) and TRBJ2-7; unclear D gene. Germline CDR1 is LGHDT and CDR2 is YNNKEL (reference sequence). CDR3 length: 13 amino acids. The V end lost 3 bases, the J end lost 4 bases, and 10 bases lay between the germline ends. The CDR3 loop reads CASSQAVSYEQYF. As DNA, the CDR3 is TGTGCCAGCAGCCAGGCTGTCTCGTACGAGCAGTACTTC.

The rearrangement links TRBV28 to TRBJ1-1; 7 positions match TRBD1. Germline V gene data show CDR1 as MDHEN and CDR2 as SYDVKM. After removal of 10 bases from V and 6 bases from J, the junction contained 8 bases not matched to a gene. This CDR3 has 12 amino acids. Here the CDR3 reads CATRGQSPEAFF. The CDR3 DNA follows: TGTGCCACACGGGGACAGTCCCCTGAAGCTTTCTTT.

This clone has just a few counts. This chain joins TRBV4-1 and TRBJ2-7; no firm D call. In germline, CDR1 is MGHRA, CDR2 YSYEKL. V was cut by 1 base and J by 3 bases, with 7 bases left in between. The CDR3 length is 13 residues. CDR3 nucleotides: TGCGCCAGCAGCCAAGTTCAGTACTACGAGCAGTACTTC. Its protein is CASSQVQYYEQYF.